These 28 T cell receptor beta chains were sequenced from one sample in a study of blood T cells in healthy people across ages. Through a sample-barcoded 5' primer and a J-beta primer mix, a second PCR was run for roughly 6 to 11 cycles. TCRdb passed the 5' RACE reads through MiXCR, listing each CDR3 protein once. The data hold about 1,400,000 distinct CDR3 sequences, with roughly 40% observed a single time. Input material: blood. Receptors originate from a woman under 30 in good health.

This clonotype has a count of ten or more. The V and J genes are TRBV29-1 and TRBJ2-1; 7 bases are a match to TRBD1. The CDR3 loop spans 11 amino acids. J lost 7 bases, V lost 6 bases, and 3 bases had no gene match. In germline, CDR1 is SQVTM, CDR2 ANQGSEA. The CDR3 bases are TGCAGCGTCGACAGGGTGAATGAGCAGTTCTTC. This codes for CSVDRVNEQFF.

This clonotype was seen a few times. This chain joins TRBV7-2 and TRBJ1-2; D unclear. The germline V and J ends were trimmed by 2 bases and 1 base, with 11 bases remaining between them. The CDR3 is made up of 15 amino acids. Germline CDR1 and CDR2: SGHTA and FQGNSA. The CDR3 loop is CASSLLGRLNYGYTF. CDR3 nucleotide sequence: TGTGCCAGCAGCTTACTCGGCAGACTTAACTATGGCTACACCTTC.

This clonotype was counted a few times. The CDR3 nucleotides read TGTGCCAGCAGCATCGCCGGGACTAGCGGGGGGGCACTGGATACGCAGTATTTT. This translates into CASSIAGTSGGALDTQYF. This chain connects TRBV9 to TRBJ2-3; 16 bases fit TRBD2. The CDR3 is 18 residues long. Trimming at V came to 4 bases and at J to 6 bases, leaving 11 bases not matched to a gene. CDR1 is SGDLS, CDR2 YYNGEE, per germline. Full variable domain (rest looked up from reference TRBV9 and TRBJ2-3): DSGVTQTPKHLITATGQRVTLRCSPRSGDLSVYWYQQSLDQGLQFLIQYYNGEERAKGNILERFSAQQFPDLHSELNLSSLELGDSALYFCASSIAGTSGGALDTQYFGPGTRLTVL.

V is TRBV20-1 and J is TRBJ2-7, with 9 bases matching TRBD2. V lost 1 base and J lost 5; bases outside the gene matches: 3. The CDR3 has 13 residues. Germline assignment: CDR1 DFQATT and CDR2 SNEGSKA (reference sequence). The CDR3, as DNA: TGCAGTGCTAGAGCGAGCGGGAGGCACGAGCAGTACTTC. Protein product: CSARASGRHEQYF.

Only a few counts were recorded for this clonotype. The chain links TRBV27 to TRBJ2-3; D is perhaps TRBD1 (5 bases). CDR1 and CDR2 from the germline V gene are MNHEY and SMNVEV (reference sequence). There are 13 residues in the CDR3. Trimming removed 6 bases at V and 5 bases at J, with 12 bases between. The CDR3 region has the DNA TGTGCCAGCAGGAAGGGGTTGAGAGATACGCAGTATTTT. This sequence encodes CASRKGLRDTQYF.

This sequence joins TRBV30 and TRBJ2-1; the match to TRBD1 covers 10 bases. In germline, CDR1 is GTSNPN, CDR2 SVGIG (reference sequence). The J segment lost 7 bases and the V segment lost 0 bases, leaving 6 bases of the junction unmatched. This CDR3 comprises 15 residues. The chain's CDR3 is CAWSVVGTGVNEQFF. Written as DNA, the CDR3 is TGTGCCTGGAGTGTCGTGGGGACAGGGGTAAATGAGCAGTTCTTC.

This clonotype has more than one count but fewer than ten. V and J are TRBV27 and TRBJ1-1; the D is unclear. CDR1 is MNHEY and CDR2 is SMNVEV in the germline V gene (reference sequence). V was trimmed by 6 bases and J by 10 bases, leaving 12 bases between them. The CDR3 covers 11 residues. The CDR3 is CASSSGLGAFF. The CDR3 DNA is TGTGCCAGCAGCTCAGGACTCGGAGCTTTCTTT.

The chain employs TRBV5-4 and TRBJ2-7; 16 nucleotides line up with TRBD2. Germline lookup yields CDR1 SGHNT and CDR2 YYREEE (reference sequence). V lost 3 bases to trimming and J lost 11 bases; unmatched junction nucleotides: 5. The CDR3 contains 14 residues. CDR3 coding DNA: TGTGCCAGCAGCTCCGGGACTAGCGGGAGGGCGGAGTACTTC. Encoded protein: CASSSGTSGRAEYF.

The chain is built from TRBV5-1 and TRBJ1-6, with D uncertain. V shed 5 bases and J shed 8 bases, with 11 bases lying between them. The germline CDR1 and CDR2 sequences are SGHRS and YFSETQ. The CDR3 consists of 13 residues. The CDR3 DNA sequence: TGCGCCAGCAGGGGTACTTCGGATTCACCCCTCCACTTT. Protein: CASRGTSDSPLHF.

In its sample, this clonotype was seen a few times. The rearrangement joins TRBV7-3 to TRBJ2-5; D is unclear. V lost 3 bases to trimming and J lost 11 bases, with 19 bases between them. CDR3 length equals 14 residues. Per the germline V gene, CDR1 is SGHTA and CDR2 is FQGTGA. CDR3: CASSFPASGNEQYF. CDR3 bases: TGTGCCAGCAGCTTTCCTGCCTCTGGGAATGAGCAGTACTTC.

The J gene is TRBJ1-2, the V gene TRBV12-3 or TRBV12-4; the D is unclear. Trimming stripped 3 bases from V and 8 bases from J, with 19 bases between. The CDR3 spans 15 residues. CDR3 bases: TGTGCCAGCAGTTTGGAGACCTCGGTTCCGGGGGGCTACACCTTC. Encoded protein: CASSLETSVPGGYTF.

This sequence joins TRBV7-9 and TRBJ1-2, with a weak D call TRBD1 (5 bases). V dropped 2 bases and J dropped 6 bases, with 13 bases sitting between them. The CDR3 is 14 amino acids. Germline assignment: CDR1 SEHNR and CDR2 FQNEAQ (reference sequence). CDR3 nucleotides: TGTGCCAGCAGCTTACCCGGGGGTTCGGATGGCTACACCTTC. It codes for CASSLPGGSDGYTF.

The chain employs TRBV20-1 and TRBJ2-7, with 7 bases fitting TRBD1. Germline CDR1 DFQATT, CDR2 SNEGSKA (reference sequence). Trimming removed 7 bases from V and 3 bases from J; junction bases left unmatched: 9. The CDR3 has 13 amino acids. The CDR3, as DNA: TGCAGTGATTGGACAGGCGGTCTCTACGAGCAGTACTTC. The encoded protein is CSDWTGGLYEQYF.

This chain links TRBV6-1 with TRBJ1-2; D gene uncertain. The V gene's germline CDR1 is MNHNS and CDR2 SASEGT. This CDR3 comprises 12 residues. V gave up 8 bases and J gave up 1 base, with 8 bases separating them. CDR3 DNA: TGTGCCAGCGGGAATATTAACTATGGCTACACCTTC. Translating it yields CASGNINYGYTF.

The chain is built from TRBV6-5 and TRBJ2-7; 9 bases match TRBD2. Trimming at V came to 0 bases and at J to 0 bases, leaving 12 bases not matched to a gene. The CDR3 loop spans 19 amino acids. Germline V gives CDR1 MNHEY, CDR2 SVGAGI. The CDR3 nucleotides read TGTGCCAGCAGTTACTCGAAAGAAGGGGGCGGGGGGGGCTCCTACGAGCAGTACTTC. Its translation is CASSYSKEGGGGGSYEQYF.

The gene calls are TRBV11-1 and TRBJ2-7, with 7 nucleotides matching TRBD2. Trimming took 5 bases from V and 7 from J; bases not matched to a gene: 20. The CDR3 is 17 residues long. Per the germline V gene, CDR1 is SGHAT and CDR2 is FQDESV (reference sequence). CDR3 region: CASSLGVPGLNYNEQYF. CDR3 DNA: TGTGCCAGCAGCCTAGGTGTACCGGGACTAAACTACAATGAGCAGTACTTC.

V gene TRBV27 combines with J gene TRBJ1-5; 7 bases line up with TRBD1. Germline CDR1 and CDR2: MNHEY and SMNVEV (reference sequence). Losses at the gene ends were 6 bases for V and 2 bases for J; bases not matched to a gene: 13. The CDR3 is 17 amino acids. CDR3 bases: TGTGCCAGCAGAACGACACGAGACAGGGCGCGCAATCAGCCCCAGCATTTT. Amino acid sequence: CASRTTRDRARNQPQHF.

The V call is TRBV13, the J call TRBJ2-1, with 12 bases aligning to TRBD2. This CDR3 is 21 amino acids long. Germline V lookup: CDR1 PRHDT, CDR2 FYEKMQ (reference sequence). Germline trimming cut 5 bases from V and 0 bases from J; bases unmatched to any gene: 17. CDR3 in DNA: TGTGCCAGCAGCCCTCCGGAACAATTCTGGACTAGCGGGGACTCCTACAATGAGCAGTTCTTC. It specifies CASSPPEQFWTSGDSYNEQFF.

This clonotype was seen ten or more times. V is TRBV2 and J is TRBJ2-1, with D possibly being TRBD2 (7 bases). The CDR3 covers 15 residues. V was cut by 3 bases and J by 2 bases, with 11 bases left in between. In germline, CDR1 is SNHLY, CDR2 FYNNEI. CDR3 in amino acids: CASSDSGGAYNEQFF. Here the CDR3 DNA reads TGTGCCAGCAGTGATTCGGGGGGCGCCTACAATGAGCAGTTCTTC.

The chain links TRBV7-6 to TRBJ2-3; D remains ambiguous. The CDR3 totals 16 residues. V lost 4 bases and J 2 bases, leaving 16 bases between the germline ends. Germline lookup yields CDR1 SGHVS and CDR2 FNYEAQ. CDR3 in DNA: TGTGCCAGCAGCTCAACCGGGCGGTTCTTCACAGATACGCAGTATTTT. This sequence encodes CASSSTGRFFTDTQYF.

Remarks on this clonotype: The junction and the germline gene differ at one end; a read error may be behind it. The CDR3 here is CATSLSSDGELFF. CDR3 nucleotides: TGTGCCACCAGTCTATCATCGGACGGGGAGCTGTTTTTT. V gene TRBV10-3 combines with J gene TRBJ2-2; no firm D call. The CDR3 is 13 residues long. The germline gives CDR1 ENHRY, CDR2 SYGVKD.

This clonotype has more than one count but fewer than ten. The J gene is TRBJ2-1, the V gene TRBV20-1; 7 bases map to TRBD2. Trimming cost V 7 bases and J 6 bases; bases outside gene matches: 6. Germline values: CDR1 DFQATT, CDR2 SNEGSKA (reference sequence). The CDR3 covers 12 residues. CDR3 coding DNA: TGCAGTGGGACTAGTGGTCTCAATGAGCAGTTCTTC. It encodes CSGTSGLNEQFF.

The V gene is TRBV28, the J gene TRBJ2-3; either TRBD1 or TRBD2 may supply D (5 bases each). V was trimmed by 5 bases and J by 0 bases, leaving 12 bases between them. This CDR3 spans 15 amino acids. Germline V gene data show CDR1 as MDHEN and CDR2 as SYDVKM. The CDR3 loop is CASSVGRVSTDTQYF. CDR3 DNA sequence: TGTGCCAGCAGTGTGGGGCGGGTTAGCACAGATACGCAGTATTTT. Complete variable domain (other parts from reference TRBV28 and TRBJ2-3): DVKVTQSSRYLVKRTGEKVFLECVQDMDHENMFWYRQDPGLGLRLIYFSYDVKMKEKGDIPEGYSVSREKKERFSLILESASTNQTSMYLCASSVGRVSTDTQYFGPGTRLTVL.

In DNA, the CDR3 is TGCAGTGCGGAATGGCGGGCATACAATGAGCAGTACTTC. This gives the protein CSAEWRAYNEQYF. The chain uses TRBV20-1 and TRBJ2-7; D possibly corresponds to TRBD2 (5 bases). The CDR3 contains 13 residues. Trimming pared 6 bases from V and 7 bases from J, leaving 19 bases between. Germline V CDR1 and CDR2: DFQATT, SNEGSKA (reference sequence).

This sequence joins TRBV7-2 and TRBJ2-3; tentatively, D is TRBD1 or TRBD2 (7 bases each). CDR3 length: 17 residues. The germline V gene encodes CDR1 SGHTA and CDR2 FQGNSA. The ends were cut back, 1 base at V and 2 bases at J, with 16 bases in the middle. CDR3: CASSLGEGAPITDTQYF. CDR3 DNA: TGTGCCAGCAGCTTAGGGGAGGGGGCCCCGATCACAGATACGCAGTATTTT.

This clonotype was seen a few times. The V and J genes are TRBV10-3 and TRBJ2-4; tentatively, D is TRBD1 or TRBD2 (5 bases each). The V gene's germline CDR1 is ENHRY and CDR2 SYGVKD. This CDR3 is 15 amino acids long. V was pared by 2 bases and J by 13 bases, with 21 bases between. The CDR3 protein is CAISEGAKQAREQYF. The DNA of the CDR3 is TGTGCCATCAGTGAGGGGGCAAAGCAAGCGAGGGAGCAGTACTTC.

This clonotype was counted a few times. CDR3 residues: CATCWGTNEQFF. The CDR3 nucleotides read TGTGCCACCTGCTGGGGGACCAATGAGCAGTTCTTC. The rearrangement joins TRBV12-3 or TRBV12-4 to TRBJ2-1, with D perhaps TRBD1 or TRBD2 (5 bases each). The CDR3 spans 12 residues. V lost 10 bases to trimming and J lost 6 bases, with 13 bases between them.

The chain has TRBV5-1 and TRBJ2-3; 10 bases are a match to TRBD2. V trimming: 3 bases; J trimming: 2 bases; junction bases outside the gene matches: 12. The CDR3 extends over 18 amino acids. Germline loops: CDR1 SGHRS, CDR2 YFSETQ. The CDR3 is CASSSAGLAGDHTDTQYF. CDR3 in DNA: TGCGCCAGCAGCTCGGCAGGGCTAGCGGGGGACCACACAGATACGCAGTATTTT.